These T cell receptor beta chains were read from a single sample in a study of blood T cell repertoires in COVID-19. TCRdb's table, derived via immunoSEQ multiplex PCR, lists solely in-frame clones and lacks some. The data show roughly 11,000 clones, with roughly 83% seen just once and roughly 13% held by the top ten. What was sequenced was peripheral blood. The receptor source for this set is a human donor in a cohort sampled during active COVID-19. Both conserved end residues are part of each CDR3. A D gene is named only where the DNA matches it firmly. Not every row has a clone size; where given, it reads once, few, many or a size class.

V gene: TRBV6-4
clone size: NA
J gene: TRBJ2-3
D gene: TRBD2
CDR3 length: 15
CDR3 DNA: TGTGCCAGCAGTAAGACTAGCGGGAGCACAGATACGCAGTATTTT
CDR3 protein: CASSKTSGSTDTQYF

V gene: TRBV2
clone size: NA
J gene: TRBJ2-5
D gene: TRBD1
CDR3 length: 14
CDR3 DNA: TGTGCCAGCAGTGAAAGGGGGCTGTCAGAGACCCAGTACTTC
CDR3 protein: CASSERGLSETQYF

V gene: TRBV15
clone size: NA
J gene: TRBJ1-2
D gene: NA
CDR3 length: 12
CDR3 DNA: TGTGCCACCAGGGACTCCGCGAGAGGCTACACCTTC
CDR3 protein: CATRDSARGYTF

V gene: TRBV7-3
clone size: NA
J gene: TRBJ2-2
D gene: TRBD1
CDR3 length: 17
CDR3 DNA: TGTGCCAGCAGCTTAACGTCTGGGACAGGGGGTACCGGGGAGCTGTTTTTT
CDR3 protein: CASSLTSGTGGTGELFF

V gene: TRBV30
clone size: NA
J gene: TRBJ1-6
D gene: NA
CDR3 length: 17
CDR3 DNA: TGTGCCTGGAATCGAGCCAGGTCCTACCCAAATAATTCACCCCTCCACTTT
CDR3 protein: CAWNRARSYPNNSPLHF

V gene: TRBV5-1
clone size: NA
J gene: TRBJ2-1
D gene: TRBD2
CDR3 length: 14
CDR3 DNA: TGCGCCAGCAGCACAGCGGGAGGGCCTGGTGAGCAGTTCTTC
CDR3 protein: CASSTAGGPGEQFF

V gene: TRBV30
clone size: NA
J gene: TRBJ2-2
D gene: NA
CDR3 length: 16
CDR3 DNA: TGTGCCTGGAGATGGCGTCTAGCGAGAAACCTGGGGGAGCTGTTTTTT
CDR3 protein: CAWRWRLARNLGELFF

V gene: TRBV2
clone size: NA
J gene: TRBJ2-7
D gene: NA
CDR3 length: 10
CDR3 DNA: TGTGCCAGCGGCCACTACGAGCAGTACTTC
CDR3 protein: CASGHYEQYF

V gene: TRBV5-1
clone size: NA
J gene: TRBJ2-1
D gene: TRBD2
CDR3 length: 15
CDR3 DNA: TGCGCCAGCAGCTTGCAGGGACTAGCGGGAGACCAGCAGTTCTTC
CDR3 protein: CASSLQGLAGDQQFF

V gene: TRBV27
clone size: NA
J gene: TRBJ2-1
D gene: NA
CDR3 length: 15
CDR3 DNA: TGTGCCAGCAGTTCTGGCCTCAGCTCCTACAATGAGCAGTTCTTC
CDR3 protein: CASSSGLSSYNEQFF

V gene: TRBV18
clone size: NA
J gene: TRBJ2-5
D gene: NA
CDR3 length: 13
CDR3 DNA: TGTGCCAGCTCACCGCGGGGTGAAGAGACCCAGTACTTC
CDR3 protein: CASSPRGEETQYF

V gene: TRBV29-1
clone size: NA
J gene: TRBJ2-5
D gene: NA
CDR3 length: 15
CDR3 DNA: TGCAGCGTAGACTTCGGACAAGCTAATAGGGAGACCCAGTACTTC
CDR3 protein: CSVDFGQANRETQYF

V gene: TRBV5-8
clone size: NA
J gene: TRBJ1-1
D gene: NA
CDR3 length: 14
CDR3 DNA: TGTGCCAGCAGCTGGGAGGTGACGAACACTGAAGCTTTCTTT
CDR3 protein: CASSWEVTNTEAFF

V gene: TRBV27
clone size: NA
J gene: TRBJ1-5
D gene: TRBD1
CDR3 length: 14
CDR3 DNA: TGTGCCAGCAGTGCAGGGTACAGGGGCCAGCCCCAGCATTTT
CDR3 protein: CASSAGYRGQPQHF

V gene: TRBV16
clone size: NA
J gene: TRBJ2-7
D gene: TRBD1
CDR3 length: 15
CDR3 DNA: TGTGCCAGCAGCCGCCTGCCGGGACAGGGCTACGAGCAGTACTTC
CDR3 protein: CASSRLPGQGYEQYF

V gene: TRBV27
clone size: few
J gene: TRBJ2-5
D gene: NA
CDR3 length: 12
CDR3 DNA: TGTGCCAGCAGTTCGCGACAAGAGACCCAGTACTTC
CDR3 protein: CASSSRQETQYF

V gene: TRBV27
clone size: few
J gene: TRBJ2-1
D gene: NA
CDR3 length: 14
CDR3 DNA: TGTGCCAGCAGTTTACACAGTTCCTACAATGAGCAGTTCTTC
CDR3 protein: CASSLHSSYNEQFF

V gene: TRBV2
clone size: NA
J gene: TRBJ2-2
D gene: NA
CDR3 length: 14
CDR3 DNA: TGTGCCAGCTCGGGCGGGTATCGCACCGGGGAGCTGTTTTTT
CDR3 protein: CASSGGYRTGELFF

V gene: TRBV30
clone size: NA
J gene: TRBJ1-1
D gene: TRBD1
CDR3 length: 14
CDR3 DNA: TGTGCCTGGAGTACGGGACAGGGGTACACTGAAGCTTTCTTT
CDR3 protein: CAWSTGQGYTEAFF

V gene: TRBV9
clone size: NA
J gene: TRBJ2-3
D gene: TRBD2
CDR3 length: 17
CDR3 DNA: TGTGCCAGCAGCGTTCGTAGCGGGAGGGCCGGTACAGATACGCAGTATTTT
CDR3 protein: CASSVRSGRAGTDTQYF

V gene: TRBV4-2
clone size: NA
J gene: TRBJ2-6
D gene: TRBD1
CDR3 length: 17
CDR3 DNA: TGTGCCAGCTCGCGAGGGACAGGGGGAACTGGGGCCAACGTCCTGACTTTC
CDR3 protein: CASSRGTGGTGANVLTF

V gene: TRBV20-1
clone size: NA
J gene: TRBJ1-3
D gene: NA
CDR3 length: 11
CDR3 DNA: TGCAGCGCGGGGGGTGGAAACACCATATATTTT
CDR3 protein: CSAGGGNTIYF

V gene: TRBV2
clone size: NA
J gene: TRBJ1-3
D gene: NA
CDR3 length: 15
CDR3 DNA: TGTGCCAGCAGTGAGGCAGGCACATCGGGAAACACCATATATTTT
CDR3 protein: CASSEAGTSGNTIYF

V gene: TRBV5-1
clone size: few
J gene: TRBJ2-7
D gene: NA
CDR3 length: 16
CDR3 DNA: TGCGCCAGCAGCTTTCAGGTAGCGGAGACCTCCTACGAGCAGTACTTC
CDR3 protein: CASSFQVAETSYEQYF

V gene: TRBV6-1
clone size: once
J gene: TRBJ1-5
D gene: NA
CDR3 length: 14
CDR3 DNA: TGTGCCAGCAGTGAGAGGGTTGGGATTCAGCCCCAGCATTTT
CDR3 protein: CASSERVGIQPQHF

V gene: TRBV28
clone size: once
J gene: TRBJ1-3
D gene: NA
CDR3 length: 15
CDR3 DNA: TGTGCCAGCAGCCTTTCCGGGACAAGTGGAAACACCATATATTTT
CDR3 protein: CASSLSGTSGNTIYF

V gene: TRBV28
clone size: NA
J gene: TRBJ2-6
D gene: TRBD1
CDR3 length: 18
CDR3 DNA: TGTGCCAGCAGCCCTCGGACAGGGACCTCTTCTGGGGCCAACGTCCTGACTTTC
CDR3 protein: CASSPRTGTSSGANVLTF

V gene: TRBV14
clone size: NA
J gene: TRBJ1-2
D gene: TRBD1
CDR3 length: 15
CDR3 DNA: TGTGCCAGCAGCCGACAACGGAAGGGGGCGGATGGCTACACCTTC
CDR3 protein: CASSRQRKGADGYTF

V gene: TRBV28
clone size: NA
J gene: TRBJ1-6
D gene: TRBD1
CDR3 length: 19
CDR3 DNA: TGTGCCAGCAGCTCCACCGGGACAGGGATAAGCTCCTATAATTCACCCCTCCACTTT
CDR3 protein: CASSSTGTGISSYNSPLHF

V gene: TRBV4-1
clone size: few
J gene: TRBJ1-2
D gene: NA
CDR3 length: 14
CDR3 DNA: TGCGCCAGCAGCCAAGGTTCAGGAACCTATGGCTACACCTTC
CDR3 protein: CASSQGSGTYGYTF

V gene: TRBV23-1
clone size: NA
J gene: TRBJ1-5
D gene: TRBD1
CDR3 length: 15
CDR3 DNA: TGCGCCAGCAGTCAAGACAGGGCAAGCAATCAGCCCCAGCATTTT
CDR3 protein: CASSQDRASNQPQHF

V gene: TRBV6-5
clone size: few
J gene: TRBJ2-2
D gene: TRBD1
CDR3 length: 15
CDR3 DNA: TGTGCCAGCAGAGGACAGGGTAGTAATATCGGGGAGCTGTTTTTT
CDR3 protein: CASRGQGSNIGELFF

V gene: TRBV6-6
clone size: NA
J gene: TRBJ2-5
D gene: NA
CDR3 length: 13
CDR3 DNA: TGTGCCAGCAGTTACTCCCTCCGTGAGACCCAGTACTTC
CDR3 protein: CASSYSLRETQYF

V gene: TRBV5-1
clone size: NA
J gene: TRBJ1-1
D gene: NA
CDR3 length: 13
CDR3 DNA: TGCGCCAGCAGCTCCGCTATGAACACTGAAGCTTTCTTT
CDR3 protein: CASSSAMNTEAFF

V gene: TRBV4-1
clone size: NA
J gene: TRBJ2-5
D gene: TRBD2
CDR3 length: 18
CDR3 DNA: TGCGCCAGCAGCCAAGTCCCGGGGGGGGGACTTTCGCGGGAGACCCAGTACTTC
CDR3 protein: CASSQVPGGGLSRETQYF

V gene: TRBV19
clone size: medium-sized
J gene: TRBJ1-6
D gene: TRBD1
CDR3 length: 14
CDR3 DNA: TGTGCGACAGGGACGAATGCGTATAATTCACCCCTCCACTTT
CDR3 protein: CATGTNAYNSPLHF

V gene: TRBV4-1
clone size: NA
J gene: TRBJ2-1
D gene: TRBD2
CDR3 length: 14
CDR3 DNA: TGCGCCAGCAGCCAAGATAGCGGGAGGGCCTGGCAGTTCTTC
CDR3 protein: CASSQDSGRAWQFF

V gene: TRBV6-5
clone size: few
J gene: TRBJ2-1
D gene: NA
CDR3 length: 14
CDR3 DNA: TGTGCCAGCAGTTCCCGGAGCTCCTACAATGAGCAGTTCTTC
CDR3 protein: CASSSRSSYNEQFF